The 3 T cell receptor beta chains reported below all come from one sample, sequenced in a study of blood T cell repertoires in COVID-19. Assay used: immunoSEQ multiplex PCR; TCRdb lists only in-frame clones, some missing. The repertoire holds some 65,000 clones, about 88% seen once, with about 1.3% in the top ten. The source material was peripheral blood. The receptors were gathered from a man aged 55 to 70 with acute or convalescent COVID-19.

The chain links TRBV7-7 to TRBJ1-1; tentatively, D is TRBD1 (6 bases). CDR1 and CDR2 (germline): SSHAT, FNYEAQ (reference sequence). The CDR3 length is 15 residues. Deletions cut 2 bases from V and 4 bases from J, with 14 bases between. This chain's CDR3 is CASSLLSAGATEAFF. CDR3 coding DNA: TGTGCCAGCAGCTTATTGTCCGCAGGGGCCACTGAAGCTTTCTTT. The full variable domain, in which reference TRBV7-7 and TRBJ1-1 provide the parts outside the CDR3, is GAGVSQSPRYKVTKRGQDVTLRCDPISSHATLYWYQQALGQGPEFLTYFNYEAQPDKSGLPSDRFSAERPEGSISTLTIQRTEQRDSAMYRCASSLLSAGATEAFFGQGTRLTVV.

J is TRBJ1-2 and V is TRBV27; 7 nucleotides match TRBD1. The V and J ends lost 4 bases and 8 bases, in that order; junction bases with no gene match: 13. CDR3 length: 15 amino acids. In germline, CDR1 is MNHEY, CDR2 SMNVEV (reference sequence). As DNA, the CDR3 is TGTGCCAGCAGTTCGATAGGACAGGTCTCATGGGGCTACACCTTC. As protein: CASSSIGQVSWGYTF.

The chain joins TRBV5-1 to TRBJ1-1, with D maybe TRBD1 (6 bases). CDR3 length equals 14 residues. Germline CDR1 is SGHRS and CDR2 is YFSETQ. The V end was cut by 3 bases, the J end by 5 bases, with 14 bases between. The CDR3 DNA follows: TGCGCCAGCAGCTCGTCGAGGGGGTGGACTGAAGCTTTCTTT. Its protein product is CASSSSRGWTEAFF.